The entry below gives a single T cell receptor beta chain sequence along with its context. This specimen comes from a study of blood T cell repertoires in COVID-19. The CDR3 extends over 13 amino acids. The junction had 3 bases not matched to a gene; V was cut back by 6 bases and J by 4 bases. Libraries were prepared by immunoSEQ multiplex PCR; TCRdb keeps only in-frame clonotypes and omits some of them. The table includes 180,000 or so clones, roughly 90% detected once. Sequencing was carried out using peripheral blood. The TCR comes from a man aged 35 to 55 with acute or convalescent COVID-19. The chain recombines TRBV12-3 or TRBV12-4 with TRBJ1-5, with TRBD1 matching 7 bases. CDR3 sequence reads: CASSPTGNQPQHF. CDR3 coding DNA: TGTGCCAGCAGCCCGACAGGGAATCAGCCCCAGCATTTT.